This entry describes one T cell receptor (beta chain). The antigen is undetermined. These data belong to a study of shared clonotypes between healthy human individuals. Study findings and constraints: Larger estimated richness was generally seen in naive subsets than in memory subsets. The study found lower generation probabilities in non-shared clonotypes than in those shared by all four donors.

Germline lookup yields CDR1 MDHEN and CDR2 SYDVKM. The CDR3 extends over 14 amino acids. The ends were cut back, 3 bases at V and 5 bases at J, with 13 bases in the middle. The table came from immunoSEQ multiplex PCR; TCRdb's copy has only in-frame clones and leaves some out. The sample lists a few hundred thousand clones, roughly 97% occurring once. This receptor was taken from a woman aged 30 to 39 in good health. V gene TRBV28 combines with J gene TRBJ2-5, with TRBD1 as a possible D gene (6 bases). What was sequenced was naive CD4+ T cells sorted from blood. As for subset: CD45RA+ positively selected. CDR3 sequence (DNA): TGTGCCAGCAGTTTCCGACAGGTCGGGGAGACCCAGTACTTC. Its translation: CASSFRQVGETQYF.